This T cell receptor (beta chain) was observed in a study of spatial heterogeneity in lung cancer. Study overall: For the average unique TCR and UMI combination, more than eight occurrences appeared in raw reads.

General study points: Relative to follow-up, resection was when ubiquitous expanded tumor TCRs appeared more in blood.

TCRdb called the 5' RACE reads again in MiXCR, with one record for every CDR3 protein. This repertoire shows around 60,000 distinct CDR3 sequences, 7.5% to 9% found once; its top ten account for over 12%. This clonotype was counted at least ten times. Antigen specificity is unknown. Time point indicated: sample taken at primary tumor resection. Unsorted whole RNA of tumor, nontumor lung or frozen PBMC was sequenced. Germline loops: CDR1 SGHDN, CDR2 FVKESK. The CDR3 consists of 14 residues. V was clipped by 0 bases and J by 0 bases, with 5 bases between them. Sequenced material: PBMCs, taken at surgery. This clonotype was sampled from a female donor with early-stage non-small cell lung cancer. The chain carries TRBV14 and TRBJ1-1; no firm D call. CDR3 in DNA: TGTGCCAGCAGCCAAGACAAGTTGAACACTGAAGCTTTCTTT. Translation gives CASSQDKLNTEAFF.